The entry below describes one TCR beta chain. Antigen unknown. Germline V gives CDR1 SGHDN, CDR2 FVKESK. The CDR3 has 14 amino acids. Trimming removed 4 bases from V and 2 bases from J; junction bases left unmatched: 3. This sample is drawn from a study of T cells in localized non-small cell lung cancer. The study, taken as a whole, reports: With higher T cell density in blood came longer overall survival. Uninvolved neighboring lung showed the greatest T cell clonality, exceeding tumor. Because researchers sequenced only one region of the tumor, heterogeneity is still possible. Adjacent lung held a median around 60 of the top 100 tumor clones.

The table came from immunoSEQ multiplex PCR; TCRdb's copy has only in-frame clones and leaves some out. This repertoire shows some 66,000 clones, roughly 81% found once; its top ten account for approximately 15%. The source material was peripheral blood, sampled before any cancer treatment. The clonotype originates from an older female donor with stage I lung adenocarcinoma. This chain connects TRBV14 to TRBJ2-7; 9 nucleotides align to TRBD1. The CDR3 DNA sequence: TGTGCCAGCAGCCCCCGACAGGGGGCCTACGAGCAGTACTTC. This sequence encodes CASSPRQGAYEQYF.